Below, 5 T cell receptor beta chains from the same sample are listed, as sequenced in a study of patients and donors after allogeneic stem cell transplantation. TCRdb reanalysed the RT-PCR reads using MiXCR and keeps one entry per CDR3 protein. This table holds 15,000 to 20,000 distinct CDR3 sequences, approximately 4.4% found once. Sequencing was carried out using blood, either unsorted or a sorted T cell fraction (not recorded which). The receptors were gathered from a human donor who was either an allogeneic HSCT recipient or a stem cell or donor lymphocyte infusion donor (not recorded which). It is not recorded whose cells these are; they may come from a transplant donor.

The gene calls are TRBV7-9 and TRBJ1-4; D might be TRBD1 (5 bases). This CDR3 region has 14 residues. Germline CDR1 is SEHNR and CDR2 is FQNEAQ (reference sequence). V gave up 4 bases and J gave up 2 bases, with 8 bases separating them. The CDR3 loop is CASSSRGTNEKLFF. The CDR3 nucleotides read TGTGCCAGCAGCTCTAGGGGCACTAATGAAAAACTGTTTTTT.

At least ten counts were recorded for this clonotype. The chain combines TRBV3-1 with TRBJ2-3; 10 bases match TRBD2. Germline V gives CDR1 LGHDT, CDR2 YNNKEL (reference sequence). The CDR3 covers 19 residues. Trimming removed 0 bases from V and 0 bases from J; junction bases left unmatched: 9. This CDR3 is CASSQDILAGWGSTDTQYF. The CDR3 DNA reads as TGTGCCAGCAGCCAAGATATACTAGCGGGATGGGGAAGCACAGATACGCAGTATTTT.

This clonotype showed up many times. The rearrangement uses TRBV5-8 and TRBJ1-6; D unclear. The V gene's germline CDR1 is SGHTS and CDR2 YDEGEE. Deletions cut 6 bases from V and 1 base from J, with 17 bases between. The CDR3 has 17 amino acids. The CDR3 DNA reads TGTGCCAGCACCACCCCCTACAGAAGGTCCTATAATTCACCCCTCCACTTT. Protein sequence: CASTTPYRRSYNSPLHF.

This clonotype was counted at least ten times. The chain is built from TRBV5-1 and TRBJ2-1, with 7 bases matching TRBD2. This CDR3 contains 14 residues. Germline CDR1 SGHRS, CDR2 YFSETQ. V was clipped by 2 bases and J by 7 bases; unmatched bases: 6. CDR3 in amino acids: CASSFGRERNEQFF. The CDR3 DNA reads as TGCGCCAGCAGCTTCGGGCGGGAGCGGAATGAGCAGTTCTTC.

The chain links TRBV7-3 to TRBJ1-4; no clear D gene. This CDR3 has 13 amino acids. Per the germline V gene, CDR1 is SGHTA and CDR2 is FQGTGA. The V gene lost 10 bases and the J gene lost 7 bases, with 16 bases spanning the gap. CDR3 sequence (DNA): TGTGCCAATCCTCGACCTATTATTGAAAAACTGTTTTTT. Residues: CANPRPIIEKLFF.